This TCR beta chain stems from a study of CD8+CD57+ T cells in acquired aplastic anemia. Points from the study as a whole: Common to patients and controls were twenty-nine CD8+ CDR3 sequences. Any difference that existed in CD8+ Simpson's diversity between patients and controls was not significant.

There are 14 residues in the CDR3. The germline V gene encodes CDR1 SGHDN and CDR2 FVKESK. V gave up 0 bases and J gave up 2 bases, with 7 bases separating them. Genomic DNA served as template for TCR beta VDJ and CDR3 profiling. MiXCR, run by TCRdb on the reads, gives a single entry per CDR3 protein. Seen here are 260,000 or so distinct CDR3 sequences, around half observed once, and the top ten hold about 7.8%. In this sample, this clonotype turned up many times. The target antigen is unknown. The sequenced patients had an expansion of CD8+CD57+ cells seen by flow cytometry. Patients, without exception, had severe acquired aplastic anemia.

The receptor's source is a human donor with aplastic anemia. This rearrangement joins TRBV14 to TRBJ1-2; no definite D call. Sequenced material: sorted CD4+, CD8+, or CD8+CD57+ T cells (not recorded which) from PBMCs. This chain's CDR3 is CASSQDPGNYGYTF. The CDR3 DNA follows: TGTGCCAGCAGCCAAGATCCAGGCAACTATGGCTACACCTTC.